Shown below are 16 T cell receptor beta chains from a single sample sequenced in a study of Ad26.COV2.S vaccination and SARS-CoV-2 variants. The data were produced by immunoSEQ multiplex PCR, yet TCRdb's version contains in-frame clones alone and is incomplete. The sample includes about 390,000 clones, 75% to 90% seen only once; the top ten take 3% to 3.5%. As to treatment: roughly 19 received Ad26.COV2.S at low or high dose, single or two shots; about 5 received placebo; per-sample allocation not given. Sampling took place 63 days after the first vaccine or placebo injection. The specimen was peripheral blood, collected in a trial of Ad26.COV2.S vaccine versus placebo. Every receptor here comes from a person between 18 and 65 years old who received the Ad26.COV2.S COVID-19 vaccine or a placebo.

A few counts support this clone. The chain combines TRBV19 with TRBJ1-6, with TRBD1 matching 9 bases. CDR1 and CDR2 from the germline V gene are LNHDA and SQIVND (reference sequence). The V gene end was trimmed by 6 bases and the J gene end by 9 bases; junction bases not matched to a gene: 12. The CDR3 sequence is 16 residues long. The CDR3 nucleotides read TGTGCCAGTAGAACCCCGGACAGGGGAGGGAGTTCACCCCTCCACTTT. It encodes CASRTPDRGGSSPLHF.

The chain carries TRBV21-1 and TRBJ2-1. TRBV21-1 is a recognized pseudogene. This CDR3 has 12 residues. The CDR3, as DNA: TGTGCCAGCAGCCCAGTAAGGGATGAGCAGTTCTTC. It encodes CASSPVRDEQFF.

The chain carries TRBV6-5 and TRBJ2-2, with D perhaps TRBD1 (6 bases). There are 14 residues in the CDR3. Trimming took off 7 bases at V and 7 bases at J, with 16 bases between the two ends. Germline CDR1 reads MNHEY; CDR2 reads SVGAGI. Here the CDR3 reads CASTRDTSGGELFF. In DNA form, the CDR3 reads TGTGCCAGCACCCGGGACACCTCAGGCGGGGAGCTGTTTTTT.

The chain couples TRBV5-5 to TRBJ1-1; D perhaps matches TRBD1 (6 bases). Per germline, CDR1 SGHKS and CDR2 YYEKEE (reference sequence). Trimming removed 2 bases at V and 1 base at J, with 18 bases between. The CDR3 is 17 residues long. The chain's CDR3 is CASSFLSGGTRNTEAFF. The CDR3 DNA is TGTGCCAGCAGCTTTTTGAGTGGGGGGACACGGAACACTGAAGCTTTCTTT. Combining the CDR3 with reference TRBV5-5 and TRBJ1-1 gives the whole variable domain DAGVTQSPTHLIKTRGQQVTLRCSPISGHKSVSWYQQVLGQGPQFIFQYYEKEERGRGNFPDRFSARQFPNYSSELNVNALLLGDSALYLCASSFLSGGTRNTEAFFGQGTRLTVV.

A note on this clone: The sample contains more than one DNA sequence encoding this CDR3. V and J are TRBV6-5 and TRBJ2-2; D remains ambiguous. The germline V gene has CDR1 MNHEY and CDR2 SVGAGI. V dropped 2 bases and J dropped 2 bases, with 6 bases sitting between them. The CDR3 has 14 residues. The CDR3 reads CASSYGENTGELFF. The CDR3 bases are TGTGCCAGCAGTTACGGGGAAAACACCGGGGAGCTGTTTTTT.

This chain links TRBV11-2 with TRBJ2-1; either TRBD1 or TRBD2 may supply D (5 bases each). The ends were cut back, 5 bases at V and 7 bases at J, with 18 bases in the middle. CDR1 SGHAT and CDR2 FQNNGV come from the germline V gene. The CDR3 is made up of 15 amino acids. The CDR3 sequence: CASSDRDLGWNEQFF. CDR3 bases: TGTGCCAGCAGCGACCGGGACCTAGGGTGGAATGAGCAGTTCTTC.

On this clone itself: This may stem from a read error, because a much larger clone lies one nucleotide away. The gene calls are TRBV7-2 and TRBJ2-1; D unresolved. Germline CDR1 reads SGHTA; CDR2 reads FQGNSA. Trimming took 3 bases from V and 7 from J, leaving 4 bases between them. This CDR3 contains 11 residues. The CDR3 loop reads CASSFGNEQFF. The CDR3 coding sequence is TGTGCCAGCAGCTTCGGAAATGAGCAGTTCTTC.

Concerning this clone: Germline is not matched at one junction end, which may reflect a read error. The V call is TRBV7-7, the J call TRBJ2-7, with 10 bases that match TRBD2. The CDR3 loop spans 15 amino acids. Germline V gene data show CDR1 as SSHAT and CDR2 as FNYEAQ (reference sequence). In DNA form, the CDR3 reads TGTGCCAGCAGCCCCTCACTAGCGGGGTCCTGCGAGCAGTACTTC. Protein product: CASSPSLAGSCEQYF.

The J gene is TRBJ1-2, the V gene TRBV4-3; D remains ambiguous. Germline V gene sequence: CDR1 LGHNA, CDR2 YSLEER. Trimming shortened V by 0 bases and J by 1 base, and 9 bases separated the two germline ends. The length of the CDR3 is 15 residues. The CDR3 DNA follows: TGCGCCAGCAGCCAAGATCCAGCAGATAACTATGGCTACACCTTC. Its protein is CASSQDPADNYGYTF.

DNA for the CDR3: TGTGCCAGCAGCGTAGGTCCGGGAGCTCCAGAGACCCAGTACTTC. The encoded protein is CASSVGPGAPETQYF. The rearrangement joins TRBV9 to TRBJ2-5; tentative D call: TRBD2 (6 bases). This CDR3 has 15 residues. Germline lookup yields CDR1 SGDLS and CDR2 YYNGEE. V lost 0 bases and J 4 bases, leaving 13 bases between the germline ends.

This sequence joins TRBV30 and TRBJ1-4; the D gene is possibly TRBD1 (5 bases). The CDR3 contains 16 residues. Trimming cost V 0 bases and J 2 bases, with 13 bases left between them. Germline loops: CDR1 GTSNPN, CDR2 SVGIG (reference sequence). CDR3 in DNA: TGTGCCTGGAGTGTAAAGGGACCCACCACTAATGAAAAACTGTTTTTT. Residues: CAWSVKGPTTNEKLFF.

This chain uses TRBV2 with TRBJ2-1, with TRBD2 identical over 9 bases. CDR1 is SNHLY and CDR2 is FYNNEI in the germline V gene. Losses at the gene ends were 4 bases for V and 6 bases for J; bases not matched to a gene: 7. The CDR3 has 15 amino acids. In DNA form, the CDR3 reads TGTGCCAGCAGTGCGGGCGGGGGGGCCCTCAATGAGCAGTTCTTC. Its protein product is CASSAGGGALNEQFF.

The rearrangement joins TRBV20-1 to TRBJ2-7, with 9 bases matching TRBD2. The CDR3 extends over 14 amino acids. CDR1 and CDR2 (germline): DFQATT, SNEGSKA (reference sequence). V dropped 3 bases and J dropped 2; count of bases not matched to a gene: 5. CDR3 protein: CSASPSGVTYEQYF. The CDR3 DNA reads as TGCAGTGCTAGTCCTAGCGGGGTCACCTACGAGCAGTACTTC.

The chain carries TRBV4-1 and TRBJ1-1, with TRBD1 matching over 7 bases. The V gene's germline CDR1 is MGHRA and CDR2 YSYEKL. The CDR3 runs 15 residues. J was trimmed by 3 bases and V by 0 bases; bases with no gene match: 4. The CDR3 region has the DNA TGCGCCAGCAGCCAAGACCTCAGGGGGGACACTGAAGCTTTCTTT. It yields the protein CASSQDLRGDTEAFF.

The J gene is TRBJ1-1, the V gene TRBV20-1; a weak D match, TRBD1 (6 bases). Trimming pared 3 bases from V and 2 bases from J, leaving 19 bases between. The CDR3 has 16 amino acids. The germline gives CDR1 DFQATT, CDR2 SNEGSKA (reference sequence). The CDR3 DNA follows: TGCAGTGCTAGTTTCCCAGGGGTTATTCTCAACACTGAAGCTTTCTTT. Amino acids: CSASFPGVILNTEAFF.

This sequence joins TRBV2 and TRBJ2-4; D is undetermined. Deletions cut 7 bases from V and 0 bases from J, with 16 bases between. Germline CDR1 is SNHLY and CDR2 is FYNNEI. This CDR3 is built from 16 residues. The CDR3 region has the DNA TGTGCCAGCATTCAAACTCCACTCATAGCCAAAAACATTCAGTACTTC. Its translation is CASIQTPLIAKNIQYF.